Sequencing of this T cell receptor beta chain was carried out in a study of OX40 agonist ivuxolimab in advanced cancers. At the level of the study: One patient with hepatocellular carcinoma and two with cutaneous melanoma, three in all, had partial responses. Overall study results and limits: Average numbers of expanded clones were greater in CD8+ T cells than in CD4+.

Profiling relied on immunoSEQ multiplex PCR, and the TCRdb table lists in-frame clones only, not all of them. The table shows around 40,000 clones, with 82% occurring only once. Comments on this clone: Its antigen is as yet unknown.

Sample: CD4+ or CD8+ T cells sorted from blood, taken in a trial of the OX40 agonist ivuxolimab. The sequence was obtained from an adult with an advanced solid tumor such as melanoma, head and neck, liver or kidney cancer.

CDR3 bases: TGTGCCAGCAGCCCGAAGGTAGGGACTAGACCCTCCTACGAGCAGTACTTC. Its translation is CASSPKVGTRPSYEQYF. The V and J genes are TRBV5-6 and TRBJ2-7, with 8 bases fitting TRBD2. V was clipped by 4 bases and J by 0 bases; unmatched bases: 12. In germline, CDR1 is SGHDT, CDR2 YYEEEE. This CDR3 has 17 amino acids.